This T cell receptor (beta chain) was captured by sequencing in a study of regulatory T cells in long-lasting Graves disease. Documented time point: newly diagnosed GD, antithyroid drugs for less than 3 months. After RNA was extracted from PBMCs, the TCR library was made from it. CDR3 length: 15 amino acids. CDR1 GTSNPN and CDR2 SVGIG come from the germline V gene (reference sequence). After removal of 2 bases from V and 7 bases from J, the junction contained 9 bases not matched to a gene. Arm-PCR with iRepertoire HTBI primers amplified the CDR3 regions for these TCR beta libraries. MiXCR was run by TCRdb on the multiplex PCR reads, yielding one entry per CDR3 protein. The data contain some 230,000 distinct CDR3 sequences, roughly 18% of them seen just once; the ten biggest clones take up approximately 20%.

The rearrangement links TRBV30 to TRBJ2-1, with 9 bases lining up with TRBD2. This specimen was peripheral blood mononuclear cells (PBMCs), taken at new diagnosis, from a patient treated with antithyroid drugs. The receptor was derived from a female donor with Graves disease. As DNA, the CDR3 is TGTGCCTGGAGTCTAGGGCTAGCGGGGAAAAATGAGCAGTTCTTC. Residues: CAWSLGLAGKNEQFF.